This T cell receptor (beta chain) was sequenced in a study of blood T cell repertoires in COVID-19. Across the study: The study drew acute and convalescent COVID-19 samples from the United States, Italy and Spain.

This clone has a count of ten or more. CDR1 and CDR2 (germline): KGHSH, LQKENI. With 5 bases clipped from V and 4 bases from J, the junction kept 7 bases outside the gene matches. The CDR3 has 16 amino acids. Produced via immunoSEQ multiplex PCR; TCRdb's table is partial and in-frame only. This sample has under 200,000 clones; around 82% occur once, and the top ten carry roughly 14%. Sequencing was done on a sample of peripheral blood. V usage is TRBV18 and J usage is TRBJ2-5; 13 positions match TRBD2. This TCR was sampled from a man younger than 35 with active or convalescent COVID-19. The CDR3 sequence is CASSDGLAGAGETQYF. DNA of the CDR3: TGTGCCAGCTCAGACGGACTAGCGGGAGCGGGAGAGACCCAGTACTTC.